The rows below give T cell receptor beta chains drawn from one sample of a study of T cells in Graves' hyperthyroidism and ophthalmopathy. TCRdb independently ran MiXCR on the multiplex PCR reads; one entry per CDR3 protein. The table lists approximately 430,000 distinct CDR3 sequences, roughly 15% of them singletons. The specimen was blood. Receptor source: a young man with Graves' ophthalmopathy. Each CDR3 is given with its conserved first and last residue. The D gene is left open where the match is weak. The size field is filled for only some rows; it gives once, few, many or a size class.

CDR3aa: CSVVSGGGETQYF
CDR3nt: TGCAGCGTCGTTAGCGGGGGGGGGGAGACCCAGTACTTC
abundance: .
j_gene: TRBJ2-5
v_gene: TRBV29-1
d_gene: TRBD2

CDR3aa: CSAQVGQREKLFF
CDR3nt: TGCAGTGCTCAAGTTGGACAAAGGGAAAAACTGTTTTTT
abundance: .
j_gene: TRBJ1-4
v_gene: TRBV20-1
d_gene: .

CDR3aa: CASEPSPRDRGTEAFF
CDR3nt: TGTGCCAGCGAACCTTCCCCGAGGGACAGGGGAACTGAAGCTTTCTTT
abundance: few
j_gene: TRBJ1-1
v_gene: TRBV19
d_gene: TRBD1

CDR3aa: CSARTRPGYEQFF
CDR3nt: TGCAGTGCTCGAACTAGGCCAGGATATGAGCAGTTCTTC
abundance: many
j_gene: TRBJ2-1
v_gene: TRBV20-1
d_gene: .

CDR3aa: CASSDGPIYGYTF
CDR3nt: TGTGCCAGCAGTGACGGGCCCATCTATGGCTACACCTTC
abundance: .
j_gene: TRBJ1-2
v_gene: TRBV6-1
d_gene: .

CDR3aa: CASSPDSYNEKLFF
CDR3nt: TGTGCCAGCAGTCCGGACAGTTATAATGAAAAACTGTTTTTT
abundance: many
j_gene: TRBJ1-4
v_gene: TRBV28
d_gene: .

CDR3aa: CASSPGQGGYGYTF
CDR3nt: TGTGCCAGCAGCCCCGGACAGGGAGGATATGGCTACACCTTC
abundance: many
j_gene: TRBJ1-2
v_gene: TRBV11-3
d_gene: TRBD1

CDR3aa: CSAGGTSGRGEQFF
CDR3nt: TGCAGTGCTGGCGGGACTAGCGGGAGAGGTGAGCAGTTCTTC
abundance: .
j_gene: TRBJ2-1
v_gene: TRBV20-1
d_gene: TRBD2

CDR3aa: CSVSLAGDFYNEQFF
CDR3nt: TGCAGCGTTTCCCTAGCGGGAGATTTCTACAATGAGCAGTTCTTC
abundance: many
j_gene: TRBJ2-1
v_gene: TRBV29-1
d_gene: TRBD2

CDR3aa: CASSIGGYELNTEAFF
CDR3nt: TGTGCCAGTAGTATAGGGGGATACGAACTGAACACTGAAGCTTTCTTT
abundance: .
j_gene: TRBJ1-1
v_gene: TRBV19
d_gene: .

CDR3aa: CASSDPTREQYF
CDR3nt: TGTGCCAGCAGTGACCCGACACGCGAGCAGTACTTC
abundance: many
j_gene: TRBJ2-7
v_gene: TRBV6-1
d_gene: .